This entry lists 13 T cell receptor beta chains sequenced from one sample in a study of identifying expanded T cells in peripheral blood. The data were produced by immunoSEQ multiplex PCR, yet TCRdb's version contains in-frame clones alone and is incomplete. The sample contains about 76,000 clones, 84% of which appear only once. Sequences were obtained from blood. These receptor sequences come from a person aged 18-70 years in good health.

The chain has TRBV6-1 and TRBJ2-4; D is unresolved. CDR3 size: 19 residues. From germline, CDR1 is MNHNS and CDR2 SASEGT. V lost 3 bases and J lost 4, with 25 bases in between. CDR3: CASSEMATTVGLGKNIQYF. CDR3 nucleotides: TGTGCCAGCAGTGAGATGGCCACCACCGTCGGCCTTGGGAAAAACATTCAGTACTTC.

The gene calls are TRBV4-3 and TRBJ1-1, with D tentatively TRBD1 (5 bases). CDR1 LGHNA and CDR2 YSLEER come from the germline V gene. This CDR3 is 16 amino acids long. The V end was cut by 1 base, the J end by 0 bases, with 12 bases between. For the CDR3, the DNA is TGCGCCAGCAGCCAAGTGACGGGGCAGGTGAACACTGAAGCTTTCTTT. As protein: CASSQVTGQVNTEAFF.

This rearrangement joins TRBV27 to TRBJ2-3, with 9 bases identical to TRBD1. Germline CDR1 is MNHEY and CDR2 is SMNVEV (reference sequence). V dropped 5 bases and J dropped 0; count of bases not matched to a gene: 3. This CDR3 contains 15 residues. DNA for the CDR3: TGTGCCAGCAGTCCAGGGACAGGGAGCACAGATACGCAGTATTTT. The encoded protein is CASSPGTGSTDTQYF.

This clone was recorded once. V gene TRBV15 combines with J gene TRBJ2-1; D not resolved. V was clipped by 0 bases and J by 6 bases, with 15 bases between them. Germline V gives CDR1 LNHNV, CDR2 YYDKDF (reference sequence). This CDR3 is built from 16 residues. As DNA, the CDR3 is TGTGCCACCAGCAGAGATCAAGGAACCTTCGGCAATGAGCAGTTCTTC. Protein product: CATSRDQGTFGNEQFF.

The rearrangement uses TRBV6-1 and TRBJ2-7; no reliable D call. The V gene lost 2 bases and the J gene lost 4 bases, with 12 bases spanning the gap. Germline values: CDR1 MNHNS, CDR2 SASEGT. This CDR3 spans 14 amino acids. The chain's CDR3 is CASSEFGRLYEQYF. The DNA of the CDR3 is TGTGCCAGCAGTGAATTTGGACGGCTTTACGAGCAGTACTTC.

V usage is TRBV29-1 and J usage is TRBJ2-1, with 12 bases identical to TRBD1. The ends lost 7 bases at V and 9 bases at J; junction bases unmatched: 4. Germline-derived CDR1 and CDR2 are SQVTM and ANQGSEA. CDR3 length: 12 amino acids. The CDR3 coding sequence is TGCAGCGGGGACAGGGGGCGCCTTGAGCAGTTCTTC. Encoded protein: CSGDRGRLEQFF.

The chain joins TRBV4-2 to TRBJ1-3, with D perhaps TRBD1 (5 bases). Germline CDR1 reads LGHNA; CDR2 reads YNFKEQ. The CDR3 is made up of 15 amino acids. The V and J ends lost 0 bases and 2 bases respectively, with 8 bases between them. Here the CDR3 reads CASSQDTGPGNTIYF. CDR3 coding DNA: TGTGCCAGCAGCCAAGATACAGGTCCTGGAAACACCATATATTTT.

The V gene is TRBV6-6, the J gene TRBJ1-1; TRBD1 aligns across 7 bases. The V gene end was trimmed by 6 bases and the J gene end by 1 base; junction bases not matched to a gene: 5. Per germline, CDR1 MNHNY and CDR2 SVGAGI (reference sequence). The CDR3 sequence is 14 residues long. The CDR3 DNA reads as TGTGCCAGCAGGGAGGACAGGACGAACACTGAAGCTTTCTTT. Amino acid sequence: CASREDRTNTEAFF.

The chain combines TRBV7-8 with TRBJ2-5; 7 nucleotides agree with TRBD1. The V and J ends lost 6 bases and 2 bases, in that order; junction bases with no gene match: 0. The germline CDR1 and CDR2 sequences are SGHVS and FQNEAQ. The CDR3 is 12 residues long. The CDR3 sequence is CASRGQQETQYF. CDR3 nucleotide sequence: TGTGCCAGCAGGGGACAGCAAGAGACCCAGTACTTC.

The CDR3 DNA reads TGTGCCAGCAGGAGGGCGGGGGATAACTATGGCTACACCTTC. Its protein is CASRRAGDNYGYTF. This chain uses TRBV11-2 with TRBJ1-2, with D possibly TRBD1 on 5 matching bases. V was pared by 6 bases and J by 1 base, with 12 bases between. Germline values: CDR1 SGHAT, CDR2 FQNNGV. The CDR3 extends over 14 amino acids.

The V and J genes are TRBV29-1 and TRBJ1-1; possibly TRBD1 for D (5 bases). The CDR3 loop spans 10 amino acids. V lost 6 bases to trimming and J lost 6 bases, with 8 bases between them. The germline V gene has CDR1 SQVTM and CDR2 ANQGSEA. The CDR3 region is CSVRTSEAFF. CDR3 bases: TGCAGCGTCCGGACATCTGAAGCTTTCTTT.

The gene calls are TRBV5-1 and TRBJ1-1, with D tentatively TRBD1 (5 bases). V lost 0 bases to trimming and J lost 8 bases, with 11 bases between them. The CDR3 spans 13 residues. Germline-derived CDR1 and CDR2 are SGHRS and YFSETQ. The CDR3 loop reads CASSLDRTEEAFF. CDR3 sequence (DNA): TGCGCCAGCAGCTTGGACAGGACCGAGGAAGCTTTCTTT.

This clone was observed once. J is TRBJ2-2 and V is TRBV25-1, with D maybe TRBD2 (6 bases). Looked up from germline, CDR1 is MGHDK and CDR2 is SYGVNS. The V end was cut by 1 base, the J end by 2 bases, with 11 bases between. CDR3 length equals 16 residues. DNA of the CDR3: TGTGCCAGCAGTGAATCCATAGGACTAAACACCGGGGAGCTGTTTTTT. Protein: CASSESIGLNTGELFF.